The clone carrying this T cell receptor (beta chain) was seen ten or more times. Its cognate antigen is unknown. The germline gene is not matched at one end of the junction; a read error may be the cause. It was with unique molecular identifiers that the TCRbeta library was prepared. MiXCR was run by TCRdb on the PCR reads, yielding one entry per CDR3 protein. This table holds 150,000 to 200,000 distinct CDR3 sequences, 6.3% found once. The CDR3 length is 16 residues. Germline CDR1 and CDR2: SGHTA and FQGTGA. These data belong to a study of T-cell reconstitution after alpha-beta-depleted transplantation in children. Study findings and constraints: The origin of high day-60 TCRbeta diversity in some patients lay in surviving recipient T cells and thymic progenitors.

The origin of this receptor is a girl under three years old with combined immunodeficiency, due to receive a stem cell transplant. The sequencing here drew on PBMCs, taken before TCRalphabeta/CD19-depleted stem cell transplant. J is TRBJ2-1 and V is TRBV7-3; TRBD2 agrees at 11 bases. CDR3 amino acids: CANSLLLAGGGNEQFF. In DNA form, the CDR3 reads TGTGCCAACAGCTTACTTCTAGCGGGAGGTGGGAATGAGCAGTTCTTC.